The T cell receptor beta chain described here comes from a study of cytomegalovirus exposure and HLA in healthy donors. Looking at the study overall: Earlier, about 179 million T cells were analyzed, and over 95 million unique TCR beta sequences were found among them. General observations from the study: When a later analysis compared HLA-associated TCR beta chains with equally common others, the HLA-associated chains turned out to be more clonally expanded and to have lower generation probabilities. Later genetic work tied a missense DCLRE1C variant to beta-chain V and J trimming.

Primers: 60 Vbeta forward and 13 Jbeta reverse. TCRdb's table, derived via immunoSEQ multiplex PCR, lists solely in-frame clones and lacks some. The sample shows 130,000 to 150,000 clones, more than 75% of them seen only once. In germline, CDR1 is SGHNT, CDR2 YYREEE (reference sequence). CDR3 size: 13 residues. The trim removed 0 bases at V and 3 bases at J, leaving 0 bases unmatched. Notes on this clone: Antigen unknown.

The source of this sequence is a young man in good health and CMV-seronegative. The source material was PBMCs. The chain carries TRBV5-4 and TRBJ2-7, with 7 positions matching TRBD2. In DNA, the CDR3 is TGTGCCAGCAGCTTGGCTAGCGGCTACGAGCAGTACTTC. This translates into CASSLASGYEQYF.